This T cell receptor (beta chain) emerged from a study of cytomegalovirus exposure and HLA in healthy donors. Study-level background: Among around 170 million T cells, an earlier analysis found around 100 million unique TCR beta sequences. About 85 million unique TCR sequences came from HLA-typed donors in an early release.

Primers: 60 Vbeta forward and 13 Jbeta reverse. Profiled with immunoSEQ multiplex PCR; TCRdb holds only in-frame clones, not every one. The sample yields about 260,000 clones, 80% to 90% seen once. Findings and limits, study-wide: Being productive about 87% or about 30% of the time was typical of most TCR beta V segments in an earlier analysis.

About this clone: What it binds is not known.

There are 16 residues in the CDR3. Trimming left V 1 base short and J 1 base short, with 8 bases between. In germline, CDR1 is MGHRA, CDR2 YSYEKL. The sequenced sample was PBMCs. The genes are TRBV4-1 and TRBJ2-6; D not resolved. This receptor was taken from a woman aged 40 to 50 in good health and CMV-seropositive. The CDR3 bases are TGCGCCAGCAGCCAAGTCTCAGGTTCTGGGGCCAACGTCCTGACTTTC. Translation gives CASSQVSGSGANVLTF.